The 29 T cell receptor beta chains in this list originate from one sample, sequenced in a study of identical twins. In TCRdb, the 5' RACE reads were re-called with MiXCR into one record per CDR3 protein. The sample has roughly 720,000 distinct CDR3 sequences; roughly 20% are singletons. The same data also contributed to another study, on T cells expressing NK-cell markers.

Sequenced input: PBMCs. These receptors all come from a woman aged 18 to 35 in good health.

A few counts support this clonotype. V is TRBV7-2 and J is TRBJ2-7, with D possibly matching TRBD1 (6 bases). Trimming took off 3 bases at V and 4 bases at J, with 13 bases between the two ends. This CDR3 has 14 amino acids. The germline gives CDR1 SGHTA, CDR2 FQGNSA. The CDR3 region is CASSLGARGYEQYF. CDR3 bases: TGTGCCAGCAGCTTGGGGGCGCGAGGGTACGAGCAGTACTTC.

V gene TRBV6-2 or TRBV6-3 combines with J gene TRBJ2-2; D unresolved. This CDR3 comprises 18 residues. The ends were cut back, 1 base at V and 4 bases at J, with 19 bases in the middle. CDR1 is MNHEY and CDR2 is SVGEGT in the germline V gene. As DNA, the CDR3 is TGTGCCAGCAGTTACTTTCCCAAGGGCCACCAGGTCACCGGGGAGCTGTTTTTT. Its translation is CASSYFPKGHQVTGELFF.

This clonotype was detected ten times or more. The chain links TRBV25-1 to TRBJ2-5; D gene uncertain. The CDR3 spans 15 residues. Germline lookup yields CDR1 MGHDK and CDR2 SYGVNS. Trimming removed 0 bases from V and 0 bases from J, with 8 bases in between. CDR3 sequence (DNA): TGTGCCAGCAGTGAATACCAGTGGTACCAAGAGACCCAGTACTTC. It encodes CASSEYQWYQETQYF.

This clonotype was counted only a few times. The chain carries TRBV20-1 and TRBJ2-2; TRBD1 agrees at 8 bases. This CDR3 spans 15 amino acids. Germline V gene sequence: CDR1 DFQATT, CDR2 SNEGSKA (reference sequence). CDR3 sequence reads: CSSFAGTGNTGELFF. The CDR3 region has the DNA TGCAGCAGCTTCGCCGGGACAGGGAACACCGGGGAGCTGTTTTTT.

The chain links TRBV5-1 to TRBJ1-1; no clear D gene. With 2 bases removed from V and 2 bases from J, the gap between germline ends came to 10 bases. Germline CDR1 SGHRS, CDR2 YFSETQ. The CDR3 contains 14 residues. Written as DNA, the CDR3 is TGCGCCAGCAGCTTTCGACTGGATAACACTGAAGCTTTCTTT. Translated: CASSFRLDNTEAFF.

In its sample, this clonotype was seen many times. The chain links TRBV7-2 to TRBJ1-6, with D perhaps matching TRBD1 (6 bases). The V gene's germline CDR1 is SGHTA and CDR2 FQGNSA. The CDR3 length is 12 residues. V dropped 5 bases and J dropped 9 bases, with 8 bases sitting between them. DNA of the CDR3: TGTGCCAGCAGCCTAGGGGGTTCACCCCTCCACTTT. Translated: CASSLGGSPLHF.

The chain joins TRBV27 to TRBJ1-5; 9 bases fit TRBD1. The CDR3 has 19 amino acids. Germline lookup yields CDR1 MNHEY and CDR2 SMNVEV (reference sequence). Here the CDR3 reads CTFSLPGTGYRVGNQPQHF. The CDR3 DNA reads as TGTACCTTCAGTTTACCTGGGACAGGGTATAGAGTAGGCAATCAGCCCCAGCATTTT.

This chain connects TRBV29-1 to TRBJ2-4; 8 nucleotides agree with TRBD1. Germline lookup yields CDR1 SQVTM and CDR2 ANQGSEA. Trimming cost V 6 bases and J 8 bases; bases outside gene matches: 6. This CDR3 spans 12 amino acids. CDR3 sequence reads: CSVSTGVDIQYF. CDR3 in DNA: TGCAGCGTCTCGACAGGGGTGGACATTCAGTACTTC.

The rearrangement joins TRBV20-1 to TRBJ2-2; 12 positions match TRBD1. The germline CDR1 and CDR2 sequences are DFQATT and SNEGSKA (reference sequence). Germline trimming cut 3 bases from V and 0 bases from J; bases unmatched to any gene: 5. The CDR3 loop spans 17 amino acids. The CDR3 sequence is CSARSGTGGANTGELFF. CDR3 nucleotide sequence: TGCAGTGCTAGGTCCGGGACAGGGGGCGCGAACACCGGGGAGCTGTTTTTT.

The chain has TRBV5-1 and TRBJ1-2; 7 positions agree with TRBD1. The CDR3 is 14 residues long. The J segment lost 8 bases and the V segment lost 5 bases, leaving 12 bases of the junction unmatched. The germline V gene has CDR1 SGHRS and CDR2 YFSETQ. Here the CDR3 reads CASSLGGGAGGYTF. CDR3 bases: TGCGCCAGCAGTCTTGGAGGGGGCGCGGGGGGCTACACCTTC.

This clonotype was counted only a few times. The chain employs TRBV20-1 and TRBJ2-7, with TRBD2 matching 9 bases. Losses at the gene ends were 3 bases for V and 5 bases for J; bases not matched to a gene: 8. This CDR3 contains 14 residues. The germline V gene has CDR1 DFQATT and CDR2 SNEGSKA (reference sequence). CDR3 protein: CSASRAAGGNEQYF. In DNA, the CDR3 is TGCAGTGCTAGTCGGGCAGCGGGAGGCAACGAGCAGTACTTC.

This clonotype turned up a few times. This chain joins TRBV7-9 and TRBJ2-7; D possibly matches TRBD1 or TRBD2 (5 bases each). The V end lost 6 bases, the J end lost 6 bases, and 12 bases lay between the germline ends. This CDR3 has 12 residues. The germline gives CDR1 SEHNR, CDR2 FQNEAQ (reference sequence). The CDR3 here is CASSGTSGEQYF. Written as DNA, the CDR3 is TGTGCCAGCAGTGGGACCAGCGGCGAGCAGTACTTC.

The chain has TRBV29-1 and TRBJ2-2; a possible D gene is TRBD2 (5 bases). This CDR3 region has 12 residues. With 8 bases removed from V and 0 bases from J, the gap between germline ends came to 7 bases. In germline, CDR1 is SQVTM, CDR2 ANQGSEA. CDR3 sequence reads: CSWGANTGELFF. The DNA for the CDR3 is TGCAGCTGGGGAGCGAACACCGGGGAGCTGTTTTTT.

This clonotype appeared a few times. The rearrangement uses TRBV7-9 and TRBJ2-7; D unresolved. With 4 bases removed from V and 0 bases from J, the gap between germline ends came to 13 bases. The CDR3 covers 15 residues. Germline V gene sequence: CDR1 SEHNR, CDR2 FQNEAQ (reference sequence). CDR3 nucleotides: TGTGCCAGCAGCTCCTCTCTGGGCGGCTCCTACGAGCAGTACTTC. This translates into CASSSSLGGSYEQYF. Based on the CDR3 plus reference TRBV7-9 and TRBJ2-7, the full variable domain is DTGVSQNPRHKITKRGQNVTFRCDPISEHNRLYWYRQTLGQGPEFLTYFQNEAQLEKSRLLSDRFSAERPKGSFSTLEIQRTEQGDSAMYLCASSSSLGGSYEQYFGPGTRLTVT.

This clonotype was seen at least ten times. The chain is built from TRBV10-2 and TRBJ2-1; 8 nucleotides line up with TRBD2. Germline V gene data show CDR1 as WSHSY and CDR2 as SAAADI. The V segment lost 5 bases and the J segment 7 bases; nucleotides outside the gene matches: 10. CDR3 length: 15 amino acids. In nucleotides, the CDR3 is TGCGCCAGCAGTTCTCTAGCGGGTACGGGGAATGAGCAGTTCTTC. It yields the protein CASSSLAGTGNEQFF.

The rearrangement links TRBV5-1 to TRBJ2-7, with 10 bases aligning to TRBD1. In germline, CDR1 is SGHRS, CDR2 YFSETQ. The CDR3 is 14 amino acids. The trim removed 4 bases at V and 5 bases at J, leaving 6 bases unmatched. The CDR3 region is CASSRGQGLHEQYF. The DNA for the CDR3 is TGCGCCAGCAGCAGGGGACAGGGGTTACACGAGCAGTACTTC.

The sample holds a few counts of this clonotype. The rearrangement links TRBV7-9 to TRBJ2-7; D is possibly TRBD1 (6 bases). CDR1 is SEHNR, CDR2 FQNEAQ, per germline (reference sequence). The V end lost 4 bases, the J end lost 1 base, and 14 bases lay between the germline ends. The CDR3 contains 15 residues. CDR3 DNA sequence: TGTGCCAGCAGCTCCACAGGGAGTACGTCCTACGAGCAGTACTTC. This encodes CASSSTGSTSYEQYF.

The CDR3 is CATSRSLAGVGSEQFF. CDR3 DNA: TGTGCCACCAGCAGATCACTAGCGGGAGTAGGTAGTGAGCAGTTCTTC. This rearrangement joins TRBV15 to TRBJ2-1, with 11 bases matching TRBD2. Germline CDR1 is LNHNV and CDR2 is YYDKDF (reference sequence). The CDR3 spans 16 residues. V lost 2 bases and J lost 9; bases outside the gene matches: 9.

This clonotype was counted between two and nine times. CDR3 protein: CASSYSNQGATDTQYF. The CDR3 nucleotides are TGTGCCAGCAGTTACTCCAATCAGGGAGCCACAGATACGCAGTATTTT. The V and J genes are TRBV6-5 and TRBJ2-3; D tentatively reads TRBD1 or TRBD2 (5 bases each). Germline CDR1 reads MNHEY; CDR2 reads SVGAGI. V was cut by 0 bases and J by 2 bases, with 12 bases left in between. This CDR3 has 16 residues.

This clonotype was detected only a few times. This chain links TRBV29-1 with TRBJ2-1; D may match TRBD1 or TRBD2 (5 bases each). V was shortened by 7 bases and J by 0 bases, with 13 bases between the two germline ends. Germline values: CDR1 SQVTM, CDR2 ANQGSEA. The length of the CDR3 is 14 residues. CDR3 loop: CSGGGSSSYNEQFF. The CDR3 nucleotides read TGCAGCGGTGGGGGTTCAAGCTCCTACAATGAGCAGTTCTTC.

In its sample, this clonotype was seen a few times. The chain carries TRBV11-2 and TRBJ2-3; tentatively, D is TRBD2 (6 bases). The length of the CDR3 is 17 residues. V dropped 1 base and J dropped 0 bases, with 14 bases sitting between them. Per germline, CDR1 SGHAT and CDR2 FQNNGV. CDR3 DNA: TGTGCCAGCAGCTTAGTCGGCCTAGCGATGAGCACAGATACGCAGTATTTT. Translated: CASSLVGLAMSTDTQYF.

The gene calls are TRBV6-2 or TRBV6-3 and TRBJ2-1; TRBD1 matches 7 bases. This CDR3 region has 18 residues. Looked up from germline, CDR1 is MNHEY and CDR2 is SVGEGT. V was pared by 6 bases and J by 5 bases, with 19 bases of the junction left unmatched. CDR3 nucleotide sequence: TGTGCCAGCAGCCTTCGATCCCCCTGGCGACAGGGACACAATGAGCAGTTCTTC. Translated, it gives CASSLRSPWRQGHNEQFF.

The chain joins TRBV12-3 or TRBV12-4 to TRBJ1-6, with D unclear. There are 13 residues in the CDR3. Trimming took off 2 bases at V and 11 bases at J, with 10 bases between the two ends. The CDR3 DNA is TGTGCCAGCAGTTTATTACTGGGAACACCCCTCCACTTT. Translating it yields CASSLLLGTPLHF.

This chain links TRBV18 with TRBJ2-2; D is unclear. This CDR3 is built from 11 residues. The germline V gene encodes CDR1 KGHSH and CDR2 LQKENI. V was shortened by 2 bases and J by 10 bases, with 5 bases between the two germline ends. The CDR3 bases are TGTGCCAGCTCACCAAGGGTGGAGCTGTTTTTT. Its protein is CASSPRVELFF.

This clonotype was observed a handful of times. This chain joins TRBV20-1 and TRBJ2-2, with unresolved D. Germline CDR1 and CDR2: DFQATT and SNEGSKA (reference sequence). CDR3 length: 15 residues. The V end was cut by 0 bases, the J end by 4 bases, with 12 bases between. The CDR3 loop reads CSARDRRKGTGELFF. The DNA of the CDR3 is TGCAGTGCTAGAGATCGACGAAAGGGCACCGGGGAGCTGTTTTTT.

This clonotype occurred a few times. The chain links TRBV20-1 to TRBJ2-6, with 7 bases matching TRBD1. After removal of 6 bases from V and 4 bases from J, the junction contained 3 bases not matched to a gene. CDR3 size: 13 residues. Germline V gives CDR1 DFQATT, CDR2 SNEGSKA (reference sequence). CDR3 nucleotides: TGCAGTGCCCAGGGGGACGGGGCCAACGTCCTGACTTTC. Translated: CSAQGDGANVLTF.

This clonotype was seen ten or more times. This chain uses TRBV6-6 with TRBJ1-1; TRBD1 might be the D (5 bases). The CDR3 spans 13 residues. Deletions cut 6 bases from V and 8 bases from J, with 16 bases between. Germline CDR1 MNHNY, CDR2 SVGAGI (reference sequence). CDR3 nucleotides: TGTGCCAGCAGGTCCGGGACGGACGTGGAAGCTTTCTTT. Amino acid sequence: CASRSGTDVEAFF.

The gene calls are TRBV29-1 and TRBJ2-1; 7 bases align to TRBD1. V shed 7 bases and J 7 bases; nucleotides not matched to a gene: 10. The length of the CDR3 is 13 residues. CDR1 is SQVTM, CDR2 ANQGSEA, per germline. The CDR3 DNA sequence: TGCAGCGCTAAGACAGGGAAGCGGAATGAGCAGTTCTTC. Residues: CSAKTGKRNEQFF.

This clonotype was counted a few times. The J gene is TRBJ2-3, the V gene TRBV6-2 or TRBV6-3; 13 bases agree with TRBD2. Trimming at V came to 5 bases and at J to 2 bases, leaving 4 bases not matched to a gene. Germline lookup yields CDR1 MNHEY and CDR2 SVGEGT. The CDR3 spans 16 residues. CDR3 amino acids: CASSRGTSGITDTQYF. The CDR3, as DNA: TGTGCCAGCAGTCGAGGGACTAGCGGGATCACAGATACGCAGTATTTT.